Reported below is one T cell receptor (beta chain). The entry originates in a study of shared T cell receptors in the human thymus. Profiled with immunoSEQ multiplex PCR; TCRdb holds only in-frame clones, not every one. The data contain 720,000 or so clones, approximately 83% of them singletons. This sample was shared with a second study, whose subject was human thymus T cells. That source adds: The thymus was resected at corrective cardiac surgery.

The receptor's source is a girl under three years old with a congenital heart defect. The sequenced material came from thymocytes.

The CDR3, as DNA: TGTGCCAGCAGCCGGGACAGCCAGTACTATGGCTACACCTTC. It encodes CASSRDSQYYGYTF. This chain connects TRBV6-5 to TRBJ1-2, with 7 bases identical to TRBD1. From germline, CDR1 is MNHEY and CDR2 SVGAGI. The CDR3 consists of 14 residues. Germline trimming cut 6 bases from V and 3 bases from J; bases unmatched to any gene: 7.